The sequence of this T cell receptor beta chain was determined in a study of blood T cell repertoires in COVID-19. Study in general: The analysed material was cDNA or gDNA that came from T cells, B-cell-depleted T cells, or PBMCs.

The V end was cut by 6 bases, the J end by 5 bases, with 10 bases between. This CDR3 spans 12 amino acids. From germline, CDR1 is MNHEY and CDR2 SVGAGI. Per the original methods: Amplification of reference gene primers provided the estimated nucleated cell counts. The protocol was immunoSEQ multiplex PCR, while the TCRdb copy is restricted to in-frame clones and leaves out a portion. That table furnishes V, J and clone size, whereas the DNA furnished D and trimming. Here the sample spans about 80,000 clones, 78% being singletons. The genes are TRBV6-5 and TRBJ2-5; no firm D call. The sample comprised peripheral blood. The TCR comes from a human donor in a cohort sampled during active COVID-19. CDR3 in amino acids: CASSLLGETQYF. The CDR3 DNA reads as TGTGCCAGCAGCCTGCTCGGTGAGACCCAGTACTTC.